These 15 T cell receptor beta chains were all obtained from the same sample, sequenced in a study of blood T cell repertoires in COVID-19. The data were produced by immunoSEQ multiplex PCR, yet TCRdb's version contains in-frame clones alone and is incomplete. The sample has 150,000 to 200,000 clones; around 82% are singletons. Sequenced material: PBMCs or T cells enriched from blood (not recorded which). These receptors all come from a man between 35 and 55 years old who had recovered from COVID-19.

V usage is TRBV7-2 and J usage is TRBJ1-2; 7 nucleotides line up with TRBD1. The V gene end was trimmed by 3 bases and the J gene end by 6 bases; junction bases not matched to a gene: 13. Germline V gives CDR1 SGHTA, CDR2 FQGNSA. The CDR3 is 16 residues long. CDR3 DNA sequence: TGTGCCAGCAGCTTGACGGGACAGAAAATAGTTAATGGCTACACCTTC. Protein product: CASSLTGQKIVNGYTF. The full variable domain, completed using reference TRBV7-2 and TRBJ1-2, is GAGVSQSPSNKVTEKGKDVELRCDPISGHTALYWYRQSLGQGLEFLIYFQGNSAPDKSGLPSDRFSAERTGGSVSTLTIQRTQQEDSAVYLCASSLTGQKIVNGYTFGSGTRLTVV.

The J gene is TRBJ1-2, the V gene TRBV12-3 or TRBV12-4; tentative D call: TRBD1 (6 bases). Trimming took 5 bases from V and 8 from J, leaving 12 bases between them. The CDR3 covers 12 residues. The CDR3 DNA reads as TGTGCCAGCAGTACTTACAGGGAAGGCTACACCTTC. Its translation is CASSTYREGYTF.

The genes are TRBV19 and TRBJ2-1, with TRBD1 as a possible D gene (6 bases). The CDR3 consists of 14 residues. V was pared by 1 base and J by 8 bases, with 12 bases between. Per the germline V gene, CDR1 is LNHDA and CDR2 is SQIVND (reference sequence). The CDR3 bases are TGTGCCAGTAGTATAGGGAACAGGGCGGATGAGCAGTTCTTC. Its protein product is CASSIGNRADEQFF.

V gene TRBV4-2 combines with J gene TRBJ1-3; 7 bases align to TRBD1. Germline CDR1 LGHNA, CDR2 YNFKEQ. There are 17 residues in the CDR3. The J segment lost 2 bases and the V segment lost 0 bases, leaving 7 bases of the junction unmatched. The CDR3 spells CASSQDRGRMAGNTIYF. In DNA form, the CDR3 reads TGTGCCAGCAGCCAAGACAGGGGGAGGATGGCTGGAAACACCATATATTTT.

V is TRBV6-5 and J is TRBJ1-2; 7 positions match TRBD1. Trimming at V came to 6 bases and at J to 8 bases, leaving 12 bases not matched to a gene. The germline V gene has CDR1 MNHEY and CDR2 SVGAGI. There are 14 residues in the CDR3. CDR3 DNA: TGTGCCAGCAGGGCGGACAGGTTCTTACAGGGCTACACCTTC. Protein: CASRADRFLQGYTF.

The chain couples TRBV5-5 to TRBJ1-2, with D unclear. The CDR3 spans 13 residues. CDR1 is SGHKS and CDR2 is YYEKEE in the germline V gene (reference sequence). The V and J ends lost 4 bases and 2 bases respectively, with 9 bases between them. In DNA form, the CDR3 reads TGTGCCAGCAGCACGTGGCCCAACTATGGCTACACCTTC. This gives the protein CASSTWPNYGYTF.

This CDR3 reads CASIITPFRDRELSYEQYF. The CDR3 nucleotides are TGTGCCAGCATCATAACCCCTTTCCGGGACAGGGAGCTCTCCTACGAGCAGTACTTC. The chain recombines TRBV2 with TRBJ2-7; 9 bases map to TRBD1. V gave up 7 bases and J gave up 0 bases; unmatched junction bases: 19. CDR3 length: 19 residues. Germline assignment: CDR1 SNHLY and CDR2 FYNNEI.

Notes on this clone: Other nucleotide sequences in the sample specify the same CDR3. The chain employs TRBV18 and TRBJ1-1; D gene uncertain. Germline lookup yields CDR1 KGHSH and CDR2 LQKENI. The CDR3 runs to 13 residues. The V and J ends lost 2 bases and 2 bases respectively, with 6 bases between them. The CDR3 DNA reads as TGTGCCAGCTCACCAACGGGAAACACTGAAGCTTTCTTT. As protein: CASSPTGNTEAFF.

On this clone itself: Within the sample, other DNA sequences also encode this same CDR3. The rearrangement joins TRBV19 to TRBJ2-3; D is perhaps TRBD2 (6 bases). V was shortened by 1 base and J by 1 base, with 9 bases between the two germline ends. The CDR3 runs to 15 residues. Germline V gives CDR1 LNHDA, CDR2 SQIVND (reference sequence). CDR3: CASSIGGGGTDTQYF. For the CDR3, the DNA is TGTGCCAGTAGTATAGGCGGCGGGGGCACAGATACGCAGTATTTT. The full variable domain, in which reference TRBV19 and TRBJ2-3 provide the parts outside the CDR3, is DGGITQSPKYLFRKEGQNVTLSCEQNLNHDAMYWYRQDPGQGLRLIYYSQIVNDFQKGDIAEGYSVSREKKESFPLTVTSAQKNPTAFYLCASSIGGGGTDTQYFGPGTRLTVL.

The chain employs TRBV7-2 and TRBJ1-1; TRBD1 matches at 7 bases. CDR1 is SGHTA, CDR2 FQGNSA, per germline. CDR3 length: 13 residues. V lost 0 bases to trimming and J lost 11 bases; unmatched junction nucleotides: 6. The CDR3: CASSLAGTGVAFF. In nucleotides, the CDR3 is TGTGCCAGCAGCTTAGCGGGTACAGGGGTGGCTTTCTTT. The full variable domain, in which reference TRBV7-2 and TRBJ1-1 provide the parts outside the CDR3, is GAGVSQSPSNKVTEKGKDVELRCDPISGHTALYWYRQSLGQGLEFLIYFQGNSAPDKSGLPSDRFSAERTGGSVSTLTIQRTQQEDSAVYLCASSLAGTGVAFFGQGTRLTVV.

CDR3 DNA: TGTGCCAGCAGTGAAGGGATACTCACGCGGGACTATGGCTACACCTTC. As protein: CASSEGILTRDYGYTF. The chain couples TRBV2 to TRBJ1-2, with D unclear. Germline V gene sequence: CDR1 SNHLY, CDR2 FYNNEI. CDR3 size: 16 residues. The ends were cut back, 1 base at V and 3 bases at J, with 15 bases in the middle.

This sequence joins TRBV7-6 and TRBJ2-1; D may be TRBD1 (5 bases). The CDR3 has 15 residues. Trimming removed 1 base at V and 8 bases at J, with 15 bases between. CDR1 is SGHVS and CDR2 is FNYEAQ in the germline V gene. The CDR3 nucleotides read TGTGCCAGCAGCTTAGGTTTTGGCCAGGGCCATGAGCAGTTCTTC. This codes for CASSLGFGQGHEQFF. Full variable domain (rest looked up from reference TRBV7-6 and TRBJ2-1): GAGVSQSPRYKVTKRGQDVALRCDPISGHVSLYWYRQALGQGPEFLTYFNYEAQQDKSGLPNDRFSAERPEGSISTLTIQRTEQRDSAMYRCASSLGFGQGHEQFFGPGTRLTVL.

V is TRBV5-1 and J is TRBJ2-1; 8 nucleotides match TRBD2. In germline, CDR1 is SGHRS, CDR2 YFSETQ. The CDR3 length is 15 residues. V lost 2 bases, J lost 4 bases, and 5 bases stayed unmatched. CDR3 DNA: TGCGCCAGCAGCTTAGCTAGCGGGCTGTACAATGAGCAGTTCTTC. This gives the protein CASSLASGLYNEQFF.

The chain carries TRBV3-1 (or the pseudogene TRBV3-2) and TRBJ1-1, with no clear D. Per germline, CDR1 LGHDT and CDR2 YNNKEL (reference sequence). The germline V and J ends were trimmed by 1 base and 11 bases, with 17 bases remaining between them. The CDR3 sequence is 14 residues long. In DNA, the CDR3 is TGTGCCAGCAGCCAAGTGGATGGCCTGGGAGGTGCTTTCTTT. It codes for CASSQVDGLGGAFF.

The rearrangement links TRBV2 to TRBJ1-6, with 8 bases identical to TRBD1. V was clipped by 4 bases and J by 3 bases; unmatched bases: 11. The CDR3 has 18 amino acids. Germline assignment: CDR1 SNHLY and CDR2 FYNNEI. The CDR3 nucleotides read TGTGCCAGCAGTGGAACCGGGACAGGAAAGAACTATAATTCACCCCTCCACTTT. Translating gives CASSGTGTGKNYNSPLHF.